This TCR beta chain was recorded in a study of STAT3 mutations in large granular lymphocyte leukemia. Study-level findings and limits: At least one immunodominant TCR beta clonotype appeared in every T-cell large granular lymphocyte leukemia patient. All newly emerging clones after therapy were STAT3 wild type. Samples missed the first appearance of the clone.

Sequencing used immunoSEQ multiplex PCR; TCRdb keeps in-frame clones, though not all of them. The sample lists approximately 8,000 clones, approximately 88% occurring once. The CDR3 runs 14 residues. Germline V gene lookup returns CDR1 SGHNT and CDR2 YYREEE (reference sequence). V lost 0 bases to trimming and J lost 7 bases, with 14 bases between them. Of note for this clone: The antigen is undetermined.

The clonotype was recovered from a man older than 75 with T-cell large granular lymphocyte leukemia. Some clones in this sample may be carry-over from other donors' samples. Sequencing was performed on peripheral blood mononuclear cells. V is TRBV5-4 and J is TRBJ2-7; D is unresolved. The CDR3 nucleotides read TGTGCCAGCAGCTTGGGAAGTTGGCCCACGGAGCAGTACTTC. Translation gives CASSLGSWPTEQYF.